A selection of T cell receptor beta chains follows, all from one sample in a study of vaccination and CD4 T cells after COVID-19. Their antigens remain unidentified. MiXCR, run by TCRdb on the PCR reads, gives a single entry per CDR3 protein. The data show 20,000 to 30,000 distinct CDR3 sequences, with 45% to 50% seen just once and about 6.3% held by the top ten. What was sequenced was CD4+ T cells from blood, cultured in vitro. All receptors derive from a human donor who had recovered from COVID-19. Each CDR3 is given with its conserved first and last residue. The order of the fields is J gene, clone size, V gene, D gene, CDR3 protein, CDR3 DNA. The D gene is left open where the match is weak. Size values are once, few and many counts, or a class for expanded clones, and some rows have none.

TRBJ2-5	-	TRBV21-1	-	CASSPGDRTRETQYF	TGTGCCAGCAGCCCCGGGGACAGAACCAGGGAGACCCAGTACTTC
TRBJ2-2	-	TRBV7-8	TRBD2	CASSPRGGSQGGELFF	TGTGCCAGCAGCCCACGGGGGGGGTCGCAAGGCGGGGAGCTGTTTTTT
TRBJ1-6	-	TRBV7-3	-	CASSLRPRSYNSPLHF	TGTGCCAGCAGCTTACGGCCCCGCTCCTATAATTCACCCCTCCACTTT
TRBJ1-5	few	TRBV7-2	-	CASSLVVGQPQHF	TGTGCCAGCAGCTTAGTTGTTGGTCAGCCCCAGCATTTT
TRBJ1-6	-	TRBV6-5	-	CASSYAGVRNSPLHF	TGTGCCAGCAGTTACGCGGGAGTAAGGAATTCACCCCTCCACTTT
TRBJ2-5	few	TRBV2	TRBD1	CASRPRQGSGTQYF	TGTGCCAGCAGGCCTAGACAGGGGTCAGGGACCCAGTACTTC
TRBJ2-3	-	TRBV7-2	TRBD2	CASSTGTTSDTQYF	TGTGCCAGCAGTACCGGGACTACCTCAGATACGCAGTATTTT
TRBJ1-2	-	TRBV20-1	-	CSAAPGGYTF	TGCAGTGCCGCCCCCGGAGGCTACACCTTC
TRBJ1-5	-	TRBV28	-	CASSLSGQGRPPQHF	TGTGCCAGCAGTTTATCCGGGCAGGGTCGGCCGCCCCAGCATTTT
TRBJ1-2	-	TRBV20-1	TRBD1	CSATSTGAGYTF	TGCAGTGCTACCTCGACAGGGGCCGGCTACACCTTC
TRBJ1-6	-	TRBV6-5	-	CASSYSKGLGYNSPLHF	TGTGCCAGCAGTTACTCGAAAGGTCTAGGGTATAATTCACCCCTCCACTTT
TRBJ1-1	-	TRBV7-6	-	CASSQDGNTEAFF	TGTGCCAGCAGCCAGGACGGGAACACTGAAGCTTTCTTT
TRBJ2-4	-	TRBV20-1	-	CSAQTDKLFGKNIQYF	TGCAGTGCCCAGACGGACAAGCTGTTTGGCAAAAACATTCAGTACTTC
TRBJ2-7	few	TRBV20-1	-	CSAIRTTGSYEQYF	TGCAGTGCGATCCGCACAACGGGATCCTACGAGCAGTACTTC
TRBJ1-6	-	TRBV5-1	-	CASSLASSSYNSPLHF	TGCGCCAGCAGCTTGGCCTCCAGCTCCTATAATTCACCCCTCCACTTT
TRBJ1-5	few	TRBV5-5	TRBD1	CASSLGDSGNQPQHF	TGTGCCAGCAGCTTGGGGGACAGCGGTAATCAGCCCCAGCATTTT
TRBJ1-1	-	TRBV20-1	-	CSASRSPAVNTEAFF	TGCAGTGCTAGTAGGTCCCCGGCGGTGAACACTGAAGCTTTCTTT
TRBJ2-1	-	TRBV18	TRBD1	CASSPGQVNEQFF	TGTGCCAGCTCCCCGGGACAGGTTAATGAGCAGTTCTTC
TRBJ2-3	-	TRBV24-1	-	CATSGLLASDTQYF	TGTGCCACCAGTGGCCTACTAGCTTCAGATACGCAGTATTTT
TRBJ2-7	few	TRBV20-1	-	CSATQAFSYEQYF	TGCAGTGCCACACAGGCGTTTTCCTACGAGCAGTACTTC
TRBJ2-7	-	TRBV19	-	CASSILKQYF	TGTGCCAGTAGTATCTTGAAGCAGTACTTC
TRBJ2-3	-	TRBV7-9	TRBD2	CASSLGSREGYTDTQYF	TGTGCCAGCAGCTTAGGCTCGCGGGAGGGCTACACAGATACGCAGTATTTT
TRBJ2-1	-	TRBV2	-	CASSEGGLYNEQFF	TGTGCCAGCAGTGAAGGCGGACTCTACAATGAGCAGTTCTTC
TRBJ1-2	-	TRBV7-9	-	CASSQSRQDYGYTF	TGTGCCAGCAGCCAGTCAAGACAGGACTATGGCTACACCTTC
TRBJ2-3	-	TRBV9	-	CASSVGTSVTDTQYF	TGTGCCAGCAGCGTGGGGACAAGTGTCACAGATACGCAGTATTTT
TRBJ2-7	few	TRBV10-2	-	CASSESFGRLGEQYF	TGCGCCAGCAGTGAGTCGTTTGGCCGGTTAGGCGAGCAGTACTTC
TRBJ1-4	-	TRBV10-3	TRBD1	CAVAGGLNEKLFF	TGTGCCGTCGCAGGGGGGCTGAATGAAAAACTGTTTTTT
TRBJ2-7	-	TRBV21-1	-	CASSEPPGLATVYEQYF	TGTGCCAGCAGCGAACCTCCGGGACTAGCCACCGTCTACGAGCAGTACTTC
TRBJ1-1	-	TRBV28	-	CASSPHTEAFF	TGTGCCAGCAGCCCCCACACTGAAGCTTTCTTT
TRBJ2-7	few	TRBV20-1	TRBD2	CSASGTSGRSSYEQYF	TGCAGTGCTAGCGGGACTAGCGGGAGGAGCTCCTACGAGCAGTACTTC
TRBJ1-6	-	TRBV6-1	-	CASTGNAVRSPLHF	TGTGCCAGCACGGGAAATGCGGTGAGATCACCCCTCCACTTT
TRBJ2-3	-	TRBV11-3	TRBD2	CASSLDSSGSYTDTQYF	TGTGCCAGCAGCTTAGATTCTAGCGGGAGCTATACAGATACGCAGTATTTT
TRBJ1-1	-	TRBV2	-	CASQNERVNTEAFF	TGTGCCAGCCAAAACGAAAGGGTAAACACTGAAGCTTTCTTT
TRBJ1-2	few	TRBV19	-	CASSIAQGGAEYTF	TGTGCCAGTAGTATAGCACAGGGTGGGGCAGAGTACACCTTC
TRBJ1-5	few	TRBV19	-	CASSIQGSRQPQHF	TGTGCCAGTAGTATTCAGGGTAGCCGTCAGCCCCAGCATTTT
TRBJ2-7	-	TRBV7-2	TRBD1	CASSFGQGVYEQYF	TGTGCCAGCAGCTTTGGACAGGGGGTTTACGAGCAGTACTTC
TRBJ2-2	-	TRBV24-1	TRBD1	CATSHRGDPGELFF	TGTGCCACCTCCCACAGGGGGGACCCCGGGGAGCTGTTTTTT
TRBJ2-5	-	TRBV6-2/TRBV6-3	TRBD2	CASSTSGSESEETQYF	TGTGCCAGCAGCACTAGCGGGAGTGAGTCGGAAGAGACCCAGTACTTC
TRBJ2-3	-	TRBV15	-	CATGGGWTDTQYF	TGTGCCACCGGAGGGGGGTGGACAGATACGCAGTATTTT
TRBJ1-5	-	TRBV2	-	CATNWESNQPQHF	TGTGCCACCAACTGGGAAAGCAATCAGCCCCAGCATTTT
TRBJ1-5	-	TRBV19	-	CASLEAGGYNQPQHF	TGTGCCAGTCTAGAAGCTGGGGGCTACAATCAGCCCCAGCATTTT
TRBJ2-3	medium-sized	TRBV29-1	-	CSGSRDTQYF	TGCAGCGGCTCTCGCGATACGCAGTATTTT
TRBJ1-5	-	TRBV3-1	-	CASSQDLGQPQHF	TGTGCCAGCAGCCAAGATTTGGGGCAGCCCCAGCATTTT
TRBJ1-5	-	TRBV27	-	CASSLTVYQPQHF	TGTGCCAGCAGTCTTACAGTTTATCAGCCCCAGCATTTT
TRBJ1-1	few	TRBV20-1	-	CSARTGRTEAFF	TGCAGTGCTAGAACAGGGCGCACTGAAGCTTTCTTT
TRBJ2-3	-	TRBV27	-	CASSTQSVPAPDTQYF	TGTGCCAGCAGTACCCAGTCCGTACCAGCACCAGATACGCAGTATTTT
TRBJ2-1	-	TRBV20-1	-	CSASHPAVSYNEQFF	TGCAGTGCTAGTCATCCTGCCGTTTCCTACAATGAGCAGTTCTTC
TRBJ2-1	-	TRBV5-1	TRBD2	CASSLIMGAGRSYNEQFF	TGCGCCAGCAGCTTGATAATGGGAGCGGGGAGGTCCTACAATGAGCAGTTCTTC
TRBJ1-2	-	TRBV29-1	TRBD1	CSVRDRGGYTF	TGCAGCGTTAGGGACAGGGGAGGCTACACCTTC
TRBJ1-5	few	TRBV20-1	-	CSARDIRSGQPQHF	TGCAGTGCTAGAGATATAAGGTCCGGTCAGCCCCAGCATTTT